The rows below give T cell receptor beta chains drawn from one sample of a study of lymphopenia after photon versus proton radiotherapy. Sequencing used immunoSEQ multiplex PCR; TCRdb keeps in-frame clones, though not all of them. Among more than 70,000 clones listed, around four fifths were seen once. The sequenced sample was peripheral blood, obtained from a patient treated with proton-based radiotherapy. These receptors were obtained from a man aged 55 to 70 with pancreatic cancer. Each CDR3 is given with its conserved first and last residue. The D gene is left open where the match is weak. A clone size is listed for some rows: how often the clone was seen (once, few, many), or a class if it is expanded.

CDR3,DNA,D,V,J,size
CASSFARLAGELTDTQYF,TGTGCCAGCAGCTTCGCAAGGTTAGCGGGAGAGTTGACAGATACGCAGTATTTT,TRBD2,TRBV11-1,TRBJ2-3,NA
CASSPFDSGNTIYF,TGTGCCAGCAGCCCTTTTGACAGTGGAAACACCATATATTTT,NA,TRBV7-6,TRBJ1-3,once
CAWSVQLPRGGDTQYF,TGTGCCTGGAGTGTTCAACTCCCCCGGGGGGGAGATACGCAGTATTTT,TRBD2,TRBV30,TRBJ2-3,NA
CASSLGQVSYNEQFF,TGTGCCAGCAGCTTGGGACAGGTCTCCTACAATGAGCAGTTCTTC,NA,TRBV5-8,TRBJ2-1,NA
CASSRDGITQYF,TGCGCCAGCAGCCGTGATGGAATCACCCAGTACTTC,NA,TRBV5-1,TRBJ2-5,NA
CASSQGGDSYTGELFF,TGCGCCAGCAGCCAAGGCGGGGACAGTTACACCGGGGAGCTGTTTTTT,NA,TRBV4-3,TRBJ2-2,NA
CASRSQGTGGNTIYF,TGTGCCAGCAGATCACAGGGGACGGGTGGAAACACCATATATTTT,TRBD1,TRBV6-6,TRBJ1-3,NA
CASSPRQGVNTEAFF,TGTGCCAGCAGCCCCCGACAGGGGGTGAACACTGAAGCTTTCTTT,TRBD1,TRBV14,TRBJ1-1,NA
CASSTNPYEQYF,TGTGCCAGCAGCACCAACCCCTACGAGCAGTACTTC,NA,TRBV5-8,TRBJ2-7,NA
CASSLGGRVYGYTF,TGCGCCAGCAGCTTGGGGGGCAGGGTCTATGGCTACACCTTC,NA,TRBV5-1,TRBJ1-2,NA
CASSPNTPGKETQYF,TGTGCCAGCTCACCGAATACCCCCGGGAAAGAGACCCAGTACTTC,NA,TRBV18,TRBJ2-5,NA
CASSLRGGNTEAFF,TGTGCCAGCAGCCTCCGAGGGGGGAACACTGAAGCTTTCTTT,NA,TRBV6-5,TRBJ1-1,NA
CASSLQGSTGELFF,TGTGCCAGCAGTCTACAGGGTAGCACCGGGGAGCTGTTTTTT,NA,TRBV2,TRBJ2-2,NA
CASSLNGGSPYEQYF,TGTGCCAGCAGCTTAAATGGCGGGAGCCCCTACGAGCAGTACTTC,TRBD2,TRBV11-2,TRBJ2-7,few
CASSSDRSSNQPQHF,TGTGCCAGCAGTTCGGACAGGAGTAGCAATCAGCCCCAGCATTTT,TRBD1,TRBV27,TRBJ1-5,once
CASSAGTSGYNEQFF,TGTGCCAGCAGCGCCGGGACTAGCGGCTACAATGAGCAGTTCTTC,TRBD2,TRBV9,TRBJ2-1,NA
CATTRGWDTEAFF,TGTGCCACCACTAGGGGGTGGGACACTGAAGCTTTCTTT,NA,TRBV19,TRBJ1-1,once
CASSEQAGIAFF,TGTGCCAGCAGTGAACAGGCAGGGATCGCTTTCTTT,NA,TRBV2,TRBJ1-1,NA
CASSSRERGTDTQYF,TGTGCCAGCAGCTCCCGGGAGCGGGGCACAGATACGCAGTATTTT,NA,TRBV7-8,TRBJ2-3,NA
CASGIGGQGRGGYTF,TGTGCCAGCGGGATAGGAGGACAGGGGAGAGGGGGCTACACCTTC,TRBD1,TRBV28,TRBJ1-2,once
CASSPDVGRTDGYTF,TGTGCCAGCTCACCCGACGTCGGACGCACCGATGGCTACACCTTC,NA,TRBV18,TRBJ1-2,NA
CASAPPSGRVEATDTQYF,TGTGCCAGCGCCCCCCCCAGCGGGAGGGTCGAGGCAACAGATACGCAGTATTTT,TRBD2,TRBV5-4,TRBJ2-3,NA
CASRYTRTSGSNLGYNEQFF,TGTGCCAGCAGGTATACCCGGACTAGCGGGAGTAATTTGGGTTACAATGAGCAGTTCTTC,TRBD2,TRBV2,TRBJ2-1,NA
CATSRAPQETQYF,TGTGCCACCAGCAGAGCTCCTCAAGAGACCCAGTACTTC,NA,TRBV15,TRBJ2-5,NA
CASSSPPGQGSYEQYF,TGTGCCAGCAGCTCCCCTCCGGGACAGGGATCCTACGAGCAGTACTTC,TRBD1,TRBV7-2,TRBJ2-7,NA
CASSGGQYTDTQYF,TGTGCCAGCAGTGGGGGACAGTACACAGATACGCAGTATTTT,TRBD1,TRBV2,TRBJ2-3,once
CASSVGLADNEQFF,TGTGCCAGCAGCGTAGGCCTAGCGGACAATGAGCAGTTCTTC,TRBD2,TRBV9,TRBJ2-1,NA